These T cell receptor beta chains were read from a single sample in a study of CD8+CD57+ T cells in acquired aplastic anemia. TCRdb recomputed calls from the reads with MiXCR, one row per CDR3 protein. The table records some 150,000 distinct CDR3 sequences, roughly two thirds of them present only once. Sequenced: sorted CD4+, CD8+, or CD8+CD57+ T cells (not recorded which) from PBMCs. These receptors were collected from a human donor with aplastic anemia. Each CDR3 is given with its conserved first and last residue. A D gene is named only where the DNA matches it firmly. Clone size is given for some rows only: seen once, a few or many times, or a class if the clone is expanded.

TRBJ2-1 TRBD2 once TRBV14 CASSQESWTSGEQFF TGTGCCAGCAGCCAAGAATCATGGACTAGCGGAGAGCAGTTCTTC
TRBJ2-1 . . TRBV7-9 CASSLTREANEQFF TGTGCCAGCAGCCTCACTCGGGAAGCCAATGAGCAGTTCTTC
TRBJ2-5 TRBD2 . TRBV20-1 CSAPSRGLAGETQYF TGCAGTGCTCCGAGTCGGGGACTAGCGGGGGAGACCCAGTACTTC
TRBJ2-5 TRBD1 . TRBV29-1 CSVDRGLQTQYF TGCAGCGTTGACAGGGGGCTACAGACCCAGTACTTC
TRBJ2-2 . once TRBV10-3 CASSSPPGANTGELFF TGTGCCAGTAGTTCCCCCCCAGGAGCGAACACCGGGGAGCTGTTTTTT
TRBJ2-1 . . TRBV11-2 CASKGESGEQFF TGTGCCAGCAAGGGGGAATCGGGTGAGCAGTTCTTC
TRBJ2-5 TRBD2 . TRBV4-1 CASSQEPGTSGSRGTQYF TGCGCCAGCAGCCAGGAACCCGGGACTAGCGGATCCAGGGGGACCCAGTACTTC
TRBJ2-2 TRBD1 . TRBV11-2 CASSLEGTASRYTGELFF TGTGCCAGCAGCTTAGAAGGGACAGCAAGCCGGTACACCGGGGAGCTGTTTTTT
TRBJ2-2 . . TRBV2 CASRTGLDTGELFF TGTGCCAGCAGGACGGGCCTGGACACCGGGGAGCTGTTTTTT
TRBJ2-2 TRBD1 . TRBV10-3 CAISRQGLTGELFF TGTGCCATCAGCCGACAGGGGTTGACCGGGGAGCTGTTTTTT
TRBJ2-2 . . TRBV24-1 CATSDQRTITGELFF TGTGCCACCAGTGACCAGAGGACAATAACCGGGGAGCTGTTTTTT
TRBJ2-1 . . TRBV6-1 CASTLAGYNEQFF TGTGCCAGTACCCTGGCGGGCTACAATGAGCAGTTCTTC
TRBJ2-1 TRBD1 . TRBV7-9 CASSPSRGLTYNEQFF TGTGCCAGCAGCCCGTCAAGGGGGCTGACATACAATGAGCAGTTCTTC
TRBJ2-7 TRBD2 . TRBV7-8 CASSLSSGLGYEQYF TGTGCCAGCAGCTTATCGTCGGGACTAGGCTACGAGCAGTACTTC
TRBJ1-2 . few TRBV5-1 CASGLGHDYGYTF TGCGCCAGCGGATTGGGACACGACTATGGCTACACCTTC
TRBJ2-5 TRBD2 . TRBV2 CASSAIAGGHETQYF TGTGCCAGCAGTGCCATAGCGGGGGGGCATGAGACCCAGTACTTC
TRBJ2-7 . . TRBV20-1 CSARREPLDEQYF TGCAGTGCTAGAAGGGAACCCTTGGACGAGCAGTACTTC
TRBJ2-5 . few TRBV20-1 CSASPGETQYF TGCAGTGCTAGTCCTGGGGAGACCCAGTACTTC
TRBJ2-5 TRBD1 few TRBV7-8 CASSTPRQGNIGWTQYF TGTGCCAGCAGCACACCAAGACAGGGGAATATTGGTTGGACCCAGTACTTC
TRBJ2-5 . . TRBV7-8 CASSFRRIQETQYF TGTGCCAGCAGCTTCCGCCGGATCCAAGAGACCCAGTACTTC
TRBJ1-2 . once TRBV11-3 CASSQGLGEVYGYTF TGTGCCAGCAGCCAAGGGTTAGGGGAGGTCTATGGCTACACCTTC
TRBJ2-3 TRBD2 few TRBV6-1 CASEAGGSDTQYF TGTGCCAGCGAAGCGGGAGGATCAGATACGCAGTATTTT
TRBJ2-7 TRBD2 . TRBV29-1 CSVASGRYEQYF TGCAGCGTTGCGAGCGGGAGGTACGAGCAGTACTTC
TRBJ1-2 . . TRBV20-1 CSARDFEGGAAGYTF TGCAGTGCTAGGGACTTCGAGGGGGGGGCAGCTGGCTACACCTTC
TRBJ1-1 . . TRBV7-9 CASSRRVMNTEAFF TGTGCCAGCAGCAGGAGGGTCATGAACACTGAAGCTTTCTTT
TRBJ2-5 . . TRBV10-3 CAIWGGQQDGTQYF TGTGCCATCTGGGGGGGACAGCAGGACGGGACCCAGTACTTC
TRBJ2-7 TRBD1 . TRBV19 CASSQTTGEYEQYF TGTGCCAGCAGCCAAACGACAGGGGAATACGAGCAGTACTTC
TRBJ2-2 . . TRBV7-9 CASSLQHRAGELFF TGTGCCAGCAGCTTACAACACAGGGCCGGGGAGCTGTTTTTT
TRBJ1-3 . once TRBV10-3 CASNPSEGFSGNTIYF TGTGCCAGCAACCCCTCGGAGGGGTTCTCTGGAAACACCATATATTTT
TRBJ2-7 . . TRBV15 CATSRGAEGRQYF TGTGCCACCAGCAGAGGCGCGGAAGGGAGGCAGTACTTC
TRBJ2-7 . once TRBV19 CASSFLGSSYEQYF TGTGCCAGTAGTTTCCTGGGATCTTCCTACGAGCAGTACTTC
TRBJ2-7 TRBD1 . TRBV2 CASRYGTGPNYEQYF TGTGCCAGCAGATACGGGACAGGGCCAAACTACGAGCAGTACTTC
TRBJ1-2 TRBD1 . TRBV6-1 CASSESRGPFSTF TGTGCCAGCAGTGAATCCAGGGGGCCTTTTTCCACCTTC
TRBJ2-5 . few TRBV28 CASSLLDSLQETQYF TGTGCCAGCAGTTTATTGGACAGTCTCCAAGAGACCCAGTACTTC
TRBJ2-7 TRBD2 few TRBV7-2 CASSLGLASYEQYF TGTGCCAGCAGCCTGGGACTAGCAAGCTACGAGCAGTACTTC
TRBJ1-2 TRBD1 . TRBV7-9 CASSPTDRAHYGYTF TGTGCCAGCAGCCCAACGGACAGGGCACACTATGGCTACACCTTC
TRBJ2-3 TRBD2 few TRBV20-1 CSYLASGRTDTQYF TGCAGCTATTTGGCTAGCGGGAGGACAGATACGCAGTATTTT
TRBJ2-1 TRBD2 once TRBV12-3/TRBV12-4 CASSLGLGIVNEQFF TGTGCCAGCAGTCTCGGACTAGGGATTGTCAATGAGCAGTTCTTC
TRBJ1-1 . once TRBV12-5 CASSFSSGGTEAFF TGTGCCAGCAGTTTTTCCTCAGGTGGCACTGAAGCTTTCTTT
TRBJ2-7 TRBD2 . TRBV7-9 CASSPGVGGEIYEQYF TGTGCCAGCAGCCCCGGGGTCGGGGGGGAAATATACGAGCAGTACTTC
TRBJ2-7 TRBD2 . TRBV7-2 CASSQLAGEDYEQYF TGTGCCAGTAGTCAACTAGCGGGAGAAGACTACGAGCAGTACTTC
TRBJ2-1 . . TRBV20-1 CSASGAYNEQFF TGCAGTGCTAGCGGGGCCTACAATGAGCAGTTCTTC
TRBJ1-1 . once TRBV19 CASSISFWNIEAFF TGTGCAAGTAGTATTAGTTTTTGGAACATTGAAGCTTTCTTT
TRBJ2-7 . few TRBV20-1 CSAPATTYEQYF TGCAGTGCTCCGGCGACAACTTACGAGCAGTACTTC
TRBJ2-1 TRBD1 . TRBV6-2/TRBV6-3 CASRQLAGQGGGEQFF TGTGCCAGCAGGCAGTTAGCGGGACAGGGGGGCGGTGAGCAGTTCTTC
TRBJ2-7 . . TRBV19 CASSGGFYEQYF TGTGCCAGTAGTGGGGGCTTCTACGAGCAGTACTTC
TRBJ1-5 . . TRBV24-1 CATSAGTQGVYSNQPQHF TGTGCCACCAGTGCAGGGACGCAGGGTGTTTATAGCAATCAGCCCCAGCATTTT
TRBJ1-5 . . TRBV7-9 CASSPTGGLHQPQHF TGTGCCAGCAGCCCCACGGGAGGGCTACATCAGCCCCAGCATTTT
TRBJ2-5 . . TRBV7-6 CASSAGGTFQETQYF TGTGCCAGCAGCGCTGGAGGGACATTCCAAGAGACCCAGTACTTC
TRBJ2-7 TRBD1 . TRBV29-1 CSARTGATYEQYF TGCAGCGCCAGGACAGGGGCGACCTACGAGCAGTACTTC
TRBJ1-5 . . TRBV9 CASSVGASNQPQHF TGTGCCAGCAGCGTAGGCGCTAGCAATCAGCCCCAGCATTTT
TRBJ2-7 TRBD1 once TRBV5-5 CASSWGQTYEQYF TGTGCCAGCAGCTGGGGACAGACCTACGAGCAGTACTTC